What follows are 18 T cell receptor beta chains derived from one specimen sequenced in a study of monozygotic twins with inflammatory bowel disease. TCRdb reprocessed the 5' RACE reads, with one entry per CDR3 protein and no DNA. The sample has 200,000 to 250,000 distinct CDR3 sequences. The sequenced sample was blood. The origin of the receptors is a human donor with ulcerative colitis or Crohn's disease, or a healthy co-twin of an affected twin (not recorded which).

CDR3 in amino acids: CASTAPSKTEAFF. The chain carries TRBV7-2 and TRBJ1-1; the D call from TCRdb, TRBD1, cannot be confirmed without DNA. The germline V gene has CDR1 SGHTA and CDR2 FQGNSA. This CDR3 comprises 13 residues. Based on the CDR3 plus reference TRBV7-2 and TRBJ1-1, the full variable domain is GAGVSQSPSNKVTEKGKDVELRCDPISGHTALYWYRQSLGQGLEFLIYFQGNSAPDKSGLPSDRFSAERTGGSVSTLTIQRTQQEDSAVYLCASTAPSKTEAFFGQGTRLTVV.

The chain combines TRBV4-1 with TRBJ1-1; TCRdb picks TRBD1, but there is no DNA to check that call. The germline V gene encodes CDR1 MGHRA and CDR2 YSYEKL. The CDR3 sequence is 16 residues long. The CDR3 sequence is CASSQGVQGAGTEAFF.

The rearrangement uses TRBV4-2 and TRBJ2-5; TCRdb reports TRBD2, a call that lacks DNA to check it against. Germline-derived CDR1 and CDR2 are LGHNA and YNFKEQ. CDR3 size: 18 residues. CDR3 amino acids: CASSQLLAGGGRWETQYF.

The rearrangement links TRBV4-1 to TRBJ1-5; absent DNA, TCRdb's TRBD1 call cannot be checked. The CDR3 sequence is 15 residues long. CDR1 is MGHRA and CDR2 is YSYEKL in the germline V gene. CDR3 protein: CASSQDREISQPQHF.

The rearrangement links TRBV20-1 to TRBJ1-2; TCRdb calls TRBD1, which cannot be checked without DNA. The germline CDR1 and CDR2 sequences are DFQATT and SNEGSKA (reference sequence). The CDR3 is made up of 14 amino acids. CDR3 protein: CSAPRQGADYGYTF.

CDR3 residues: CASSRSRDSPAREQYF. This rearrangement joins TRBV25-1 to TRBJ2-7; without DNA, the TCRdb call of TRBD2 cannot be checked. Germline V gene data show CDR1 as MGHDK and CDR2 as SYGVNS. This CDR3 has 16 residues.

The chain carries TRBV6-2 or TRBV6-3 and TRBJ1-1; TCRdb names TRBD1, which stays unverified in the absence of DNA. CDR1 MNHEY and CDR2 SVGEGT come from the germline V gene. This CDR3 contains 14 residues. CDR3 in amino acids: CASTPVVGNTEAFF.

The chain combines TRBV7-2 with TRBJ2-7. This CDR3 region has 12 residues. Per germline, CDR1 SGHTA and CDR2 FQGNSA. CDR3: CASSRDGYEQYF.

This chain connects TRBV5-1 to TRBJ2-3; without DNA, the TCRdb call of TRBD2 cannot be checked. CDR1 is SGHRS, CDR2 YFSETQ, per germline. This CDR3 is built from 16 residues. The CDR3 protein is CASSLSLAGTTDTQYF. The full variable domain, with the rest looked up from reference TRBV5-1 and TRBJ2-3, is KAGVTQTPRYLIKTRGQQVTLSCSPISGHRSVSWYQQTPGQGLQFLFEYFSETQRNKGNFPGRFSGRQFSNSRSEMNVSTLELGDSALYLCASSLSLAGTTDTQYFGPGTRLTVL.

The V call is TRBV7-9, the J call TRBJ2-3. Germline CDR1 and CDR2: SEHNR and FQNEAQ (reference sequence). This CDR3 contains 12 residues. This CDR3 reads CASSLAADTQYF.

The chain links TRBV5-1 to TRBJ1-2. This CDR3 comprises 15 residues. Germline-derived CDR1 and CDR2 are SGHRS and YFSETQ. The CDR3 sequence: CASREGNPANYGYTF. Using reference TRBV5-1 and TRBJ1-2 for the parts outside the CDR3, the full variable domain is KAGVTQTPRYLIKTRGQQVTLSCSPISGHRSVSWYQQTPGQGLQFLFEYFSETQRNKGNFPGRFSGRQFSNSRSEMNVSTLELGDSALYLCASREGNPANYGYTFGSGTRLTVV.

CDR3 sequence reads: CASSEGGGALNTEAFF. The J gene is TRBJ1-1, the V gene TRBV2; the TCRdb D gene call, TRBD1, has no DNA to confirm it. The CDR3 runs 16 residues. Germline V CDR1 and CDR2: SNHLY, FYNNEI.

This sequence joins TRBV7-2 and TRBJ2-5; TCRdb selects TRBD1, and the lack of DNA leaves this call unchecked. The CDR3 runs 15 residues. Germline CDR1 reads SGHTA; CDR2 reads FQGNSA. CDR3 residues: CASSLAPRQEETQYF. Together with reference TRBV7-2 and TRBJ2-5, the CDR3 gives the full variable domain: GAGVSQSPSNKVTEKGKDVELRCDPISGHTALYWYRQSLGQGLEFLIYFQGNSAPDKSGLPSDRFSAERTGGSVSTLTIQRTQQEDSAVYLCASSLAPRQEETQYFGPGTRLLVL.

CDR3: CASSAHSGATYNEQFF. The V and J genes are TRBV28 and TRBJ2-1; TCRdb reports TRBD2, a call that lacks DNA to check it against. The CDR3 has 16 residues. CDR1 and CDR2 from the germline V gene are MDHEN and SYDVKM.

V and J are TRBV4-1 and TRBJ1-5; checking the TCRdb D call of TRBD1 is not possible without DNA. Germline-derived CDR1 and CDR2 are MGHRA and YSYEKL. The CDR3 consists of 14 residues. CDR3 sequence: CASSQAGARQPQHF.

The chain is built from TRBV12-3 or TRBV12-4 and TRBJ2-3. The CDR3 loop spans 13 amino acids. The CDR3 loop is CASSPYYTDTQYF.

The chain joins TRBV7-6 to TRBJ2-2; TCRdb reports TRBD1, a call that lacks DNA to check it against. This CDR3 region has 17 residues. Germline V gene data show CDR1 as SGHVS and CDR2 as FNYEAQ. The CDR3 here is CASSSSGRTGNTGELFF. Full variable domain (rest looked up from reference TRBV7-6 and TRBJ2-2): GAGVSQSPRYKVTKRGQDVALRCDPISGHVSLYWYRQALGQGPEFLTYFNYEAQQDKSGLPNDRFSAERPEGSISTLTIQRTEQRDSAMYRCASSSSGRTGNTGELFFGEGSRLTVL.

The J gene is TRBJ1-1, the V gene TRBV20-1; absent DNA, TCRdb's TRBD1 call cannot be checked. The CDR3 loop spans 17 amino acids. Germline V lookup: CDR1 DFQATT, CDR2 SNEGSKA (reference sequence). CDR3: CSATPDRDRVLFTEAFF.